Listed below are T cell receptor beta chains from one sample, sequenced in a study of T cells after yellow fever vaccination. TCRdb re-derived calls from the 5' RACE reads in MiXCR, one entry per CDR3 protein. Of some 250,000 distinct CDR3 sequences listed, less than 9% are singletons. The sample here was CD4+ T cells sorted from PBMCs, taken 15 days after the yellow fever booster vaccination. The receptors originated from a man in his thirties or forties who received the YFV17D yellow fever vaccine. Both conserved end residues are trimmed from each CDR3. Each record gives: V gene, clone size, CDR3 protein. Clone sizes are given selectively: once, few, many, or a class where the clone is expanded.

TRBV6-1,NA,ASRTRAKRAYNEQF
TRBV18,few,ASSPLAGGTYEQY
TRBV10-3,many,AISEGTVSSYEQY
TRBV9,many,ASSPGDRPNEKLF
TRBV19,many,ASSLGSGRFETQY
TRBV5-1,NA,ASSFEPPGQGFYEQY
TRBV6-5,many,ASSYRDRGNYEQY
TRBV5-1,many,ASSLDSGPNGYEQY
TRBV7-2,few,ASSQTITEQF
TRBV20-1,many,SASDQPYEQY
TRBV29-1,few,SVHSTSGLSTDTQY
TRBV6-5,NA,ASSSRPYNSPLH
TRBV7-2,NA,ASSLVAGGNTGELF
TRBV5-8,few,ASGLLGGTGYT
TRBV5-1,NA,ASSLAINYEQY
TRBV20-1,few,SARTAIYGYT
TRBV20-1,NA,SARDFGFSYEQY
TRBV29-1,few,SVKRGFDQPQH
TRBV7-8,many,ASSLRGLDQPQH
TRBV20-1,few,SARRGLAGGETQY
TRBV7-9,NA,ASRGDAELF
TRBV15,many,ATSRDAGYAYEQY
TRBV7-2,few,ASSLNVDRGEQY
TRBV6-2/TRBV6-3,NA,ASSYSKTLLGGTGELF
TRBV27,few,ASSPGRLADDNEQF
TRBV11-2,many,ASSILPHGLAGGGELF
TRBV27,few,ASSLSGSQETQY
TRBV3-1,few,ASRSGTGTTQY